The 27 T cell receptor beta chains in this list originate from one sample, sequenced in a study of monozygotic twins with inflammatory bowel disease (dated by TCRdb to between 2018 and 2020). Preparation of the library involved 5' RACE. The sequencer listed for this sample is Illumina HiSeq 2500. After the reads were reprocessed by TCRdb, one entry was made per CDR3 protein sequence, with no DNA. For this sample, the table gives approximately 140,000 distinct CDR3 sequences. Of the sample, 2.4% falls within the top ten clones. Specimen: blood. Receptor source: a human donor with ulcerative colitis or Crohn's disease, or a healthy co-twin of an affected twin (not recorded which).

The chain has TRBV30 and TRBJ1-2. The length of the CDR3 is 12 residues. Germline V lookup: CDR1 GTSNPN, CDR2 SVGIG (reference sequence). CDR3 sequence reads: CAWSSGLGGYTF.

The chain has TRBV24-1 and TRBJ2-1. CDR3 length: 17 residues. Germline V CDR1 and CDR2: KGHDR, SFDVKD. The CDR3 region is CATSDKLAAQTYNEQFF.

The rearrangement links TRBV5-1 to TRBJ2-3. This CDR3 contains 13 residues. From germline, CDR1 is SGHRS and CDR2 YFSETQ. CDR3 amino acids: CASSLDGSDTQYF.

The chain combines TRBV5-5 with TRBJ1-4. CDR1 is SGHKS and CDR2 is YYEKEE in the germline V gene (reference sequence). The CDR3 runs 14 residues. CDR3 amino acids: CASSLSTGAEKLFF.

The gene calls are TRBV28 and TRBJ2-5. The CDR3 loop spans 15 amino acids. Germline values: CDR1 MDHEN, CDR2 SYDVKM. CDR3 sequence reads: CASSPQDGAQETQYF.

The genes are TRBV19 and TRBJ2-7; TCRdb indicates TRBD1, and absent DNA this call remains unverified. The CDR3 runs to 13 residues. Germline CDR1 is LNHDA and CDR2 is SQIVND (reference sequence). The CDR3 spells CASRQGASYEQYF.

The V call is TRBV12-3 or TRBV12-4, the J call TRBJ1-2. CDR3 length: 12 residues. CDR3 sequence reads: CASSALGYGYTF.

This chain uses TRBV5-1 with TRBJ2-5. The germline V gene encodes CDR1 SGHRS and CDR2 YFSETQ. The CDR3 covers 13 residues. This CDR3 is CASSFGSQETQYF.

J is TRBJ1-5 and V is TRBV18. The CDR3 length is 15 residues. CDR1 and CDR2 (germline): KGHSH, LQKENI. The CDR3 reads CASSPQGASNQPQHF. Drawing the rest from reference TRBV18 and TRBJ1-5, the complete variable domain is NAGVMQNPRHLVRRRGQEARLRCSPMKGHSHVYWYRQLPEEGLKFMVYLQKENIIDESGMPKERFSAEFPKEGPSILRIQQVVRGDSAAYFCASSPQGASNQPQHFGDGTRLSIL.

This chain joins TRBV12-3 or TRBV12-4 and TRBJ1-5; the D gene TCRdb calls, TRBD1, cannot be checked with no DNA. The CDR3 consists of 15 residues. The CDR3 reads CASSSQGRLNQPQHF.

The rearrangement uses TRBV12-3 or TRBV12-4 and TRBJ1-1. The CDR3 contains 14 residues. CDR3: CASSLLRGYTEAFF.

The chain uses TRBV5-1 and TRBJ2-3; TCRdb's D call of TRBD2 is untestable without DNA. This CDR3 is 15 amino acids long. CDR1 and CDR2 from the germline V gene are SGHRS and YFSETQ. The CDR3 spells CASSSYGESTDTQYF.

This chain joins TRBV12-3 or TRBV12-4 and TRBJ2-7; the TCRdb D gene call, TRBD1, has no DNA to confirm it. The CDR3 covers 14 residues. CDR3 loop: CASSLWDREGEQYF.

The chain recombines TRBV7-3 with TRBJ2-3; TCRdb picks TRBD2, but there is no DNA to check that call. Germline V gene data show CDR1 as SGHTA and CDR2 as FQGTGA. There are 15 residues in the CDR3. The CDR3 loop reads CASSRLAGITDTQYF.

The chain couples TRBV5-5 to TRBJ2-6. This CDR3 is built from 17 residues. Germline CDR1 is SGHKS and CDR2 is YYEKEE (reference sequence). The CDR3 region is CASSLAGSSSGANVLTF.

The CDR3 is CASTINEKLFF. The chain has TRBV7-9 and TRBJ1-4. Germline V gene lookup returns CDR1 SEHNR and CDR2 FQNEAQ (reference sequence). This CDR3 contains 11 residues.

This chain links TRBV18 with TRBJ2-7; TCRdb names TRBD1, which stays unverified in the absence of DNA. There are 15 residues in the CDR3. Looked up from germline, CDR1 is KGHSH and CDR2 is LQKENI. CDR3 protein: CASSPPRDGPYEQYF. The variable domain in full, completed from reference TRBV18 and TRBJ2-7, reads NAGVMQNPRHLVRRRGQEARLRCSPMKGHSHVYWYRQLPEEGLKFMVYLQKENIIDESGMPKERFSAEFPKEGPSILRIQQVVRGDSAAYFCASSPPRDGPYEQYFGPGTRLTVT.

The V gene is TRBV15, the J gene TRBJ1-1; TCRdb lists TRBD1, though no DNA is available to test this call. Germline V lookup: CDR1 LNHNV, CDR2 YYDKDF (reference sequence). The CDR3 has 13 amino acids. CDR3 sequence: CATSREGGQQAFF.

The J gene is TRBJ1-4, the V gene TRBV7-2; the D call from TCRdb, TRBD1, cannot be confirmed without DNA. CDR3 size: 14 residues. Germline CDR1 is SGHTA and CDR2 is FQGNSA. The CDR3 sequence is CASSPGQGVEKLFF.

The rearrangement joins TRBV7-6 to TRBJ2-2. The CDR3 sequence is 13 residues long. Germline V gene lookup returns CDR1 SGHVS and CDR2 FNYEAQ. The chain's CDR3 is CASSHANTGELFF.

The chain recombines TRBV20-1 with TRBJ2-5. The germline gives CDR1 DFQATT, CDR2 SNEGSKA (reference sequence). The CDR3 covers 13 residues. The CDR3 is CSASLTVQETQYF.

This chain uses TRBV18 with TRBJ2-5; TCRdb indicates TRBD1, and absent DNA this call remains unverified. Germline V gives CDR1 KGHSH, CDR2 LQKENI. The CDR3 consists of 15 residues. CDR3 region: CASSPDRGAEKTQYF.

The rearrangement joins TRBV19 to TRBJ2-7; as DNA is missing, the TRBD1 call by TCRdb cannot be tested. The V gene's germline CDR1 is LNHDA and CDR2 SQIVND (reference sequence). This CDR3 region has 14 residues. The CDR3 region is CASQGAMNSYEQYF.

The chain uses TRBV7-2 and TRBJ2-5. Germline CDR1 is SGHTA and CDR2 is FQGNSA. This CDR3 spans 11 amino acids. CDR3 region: CASSPSETQYF.

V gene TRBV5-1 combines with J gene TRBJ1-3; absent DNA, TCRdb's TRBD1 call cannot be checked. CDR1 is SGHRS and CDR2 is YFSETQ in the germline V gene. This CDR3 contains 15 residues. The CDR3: CASSVGTGAGNTIYF.

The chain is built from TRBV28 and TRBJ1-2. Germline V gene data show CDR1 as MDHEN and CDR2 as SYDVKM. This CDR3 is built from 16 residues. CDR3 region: CASSPLGGGLSYGYTF.

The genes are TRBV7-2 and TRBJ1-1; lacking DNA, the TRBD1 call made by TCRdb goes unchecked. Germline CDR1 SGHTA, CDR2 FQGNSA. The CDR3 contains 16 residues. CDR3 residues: CASRSARGRTNTEAFF.